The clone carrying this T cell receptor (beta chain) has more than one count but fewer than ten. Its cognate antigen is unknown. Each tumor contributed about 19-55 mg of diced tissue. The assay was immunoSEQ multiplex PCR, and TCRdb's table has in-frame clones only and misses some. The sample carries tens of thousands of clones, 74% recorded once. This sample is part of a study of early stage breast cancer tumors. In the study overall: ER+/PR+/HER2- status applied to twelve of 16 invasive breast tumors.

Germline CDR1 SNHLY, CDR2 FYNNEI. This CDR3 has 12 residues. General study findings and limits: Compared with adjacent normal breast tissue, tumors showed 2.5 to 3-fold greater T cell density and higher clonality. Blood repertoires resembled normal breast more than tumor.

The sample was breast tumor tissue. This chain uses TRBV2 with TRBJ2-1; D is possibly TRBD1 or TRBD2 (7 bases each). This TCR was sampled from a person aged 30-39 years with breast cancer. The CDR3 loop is CVTGRAYNEQFF. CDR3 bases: TGTGTGACAGGGAGGGCCTACAATGAGCAGTTCTTC.